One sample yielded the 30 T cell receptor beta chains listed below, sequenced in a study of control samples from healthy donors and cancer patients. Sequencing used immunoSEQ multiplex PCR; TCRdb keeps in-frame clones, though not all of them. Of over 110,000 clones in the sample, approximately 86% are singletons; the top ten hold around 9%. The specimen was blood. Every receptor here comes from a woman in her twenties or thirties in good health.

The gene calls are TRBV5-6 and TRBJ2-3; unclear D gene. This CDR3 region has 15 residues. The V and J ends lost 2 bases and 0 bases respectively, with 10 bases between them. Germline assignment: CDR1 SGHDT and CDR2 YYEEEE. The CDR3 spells CASSFDWKSTDTQYF. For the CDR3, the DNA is TGTGCCAGCAGCTTCGACTGGAAAAGCACAGATACGCAGTATTTT.

DNA of the CDR3: TGTGCCAGTAGTATTGGGTACCCGGGGGAGACCCAGTACTTC. Translating it yields CASSIGYPGETQYF. This chain uses TRBV19 with TRBJ2-5; a weak D match, TRBD2 (5 bases). Between the trimmed V and J ends, which lost 3 bases and 5 bases, there was a span of 13 bases. The CDR3 has 14 amino acids. The germline gives CDR1 LNHDA, CDR2 SQIVND (reference sequence).

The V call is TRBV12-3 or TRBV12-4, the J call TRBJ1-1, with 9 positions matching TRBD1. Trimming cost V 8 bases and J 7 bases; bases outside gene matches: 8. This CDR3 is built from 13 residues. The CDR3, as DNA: TGTGCCAGCGGACAGGGGAAAAAAGGTGAAGCTTTCTTT. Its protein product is CASGQGKKGEAFF.

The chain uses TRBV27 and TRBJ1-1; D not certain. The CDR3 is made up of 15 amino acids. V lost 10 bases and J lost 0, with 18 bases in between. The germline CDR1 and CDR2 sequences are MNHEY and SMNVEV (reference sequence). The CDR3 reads CAKPLPSTVNTEAFF. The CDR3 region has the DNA TGTGCCAAACCTTTGCCCTCGACGGTGAACACTGAAGCTTTCTTT.

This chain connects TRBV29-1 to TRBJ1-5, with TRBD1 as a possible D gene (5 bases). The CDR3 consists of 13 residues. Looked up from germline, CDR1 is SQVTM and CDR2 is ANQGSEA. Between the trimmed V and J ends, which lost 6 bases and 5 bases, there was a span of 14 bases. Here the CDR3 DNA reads TGCAGCGTAGCCGGGGGGGTGGATCAGCCCCAGCATTTT. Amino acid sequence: CSVAGGVDQPQHF.

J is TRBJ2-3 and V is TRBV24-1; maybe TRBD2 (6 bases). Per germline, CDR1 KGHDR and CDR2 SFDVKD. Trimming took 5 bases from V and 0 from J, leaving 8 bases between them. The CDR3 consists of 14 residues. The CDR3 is CATSGGISTDTQYF. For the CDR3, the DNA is TGTGCCACCAGTGGCGGGATTAGCACAGATACGCAGTATTTT.

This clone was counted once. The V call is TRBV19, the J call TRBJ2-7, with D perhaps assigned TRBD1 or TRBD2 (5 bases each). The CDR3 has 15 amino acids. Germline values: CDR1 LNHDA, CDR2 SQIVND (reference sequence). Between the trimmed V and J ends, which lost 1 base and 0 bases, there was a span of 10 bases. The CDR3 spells CASSIVWGSSYEQYF. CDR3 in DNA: TGTGCCAGTAGTATAGTCTGGGGGAGCTCCTACGAGCAGTACTTC.

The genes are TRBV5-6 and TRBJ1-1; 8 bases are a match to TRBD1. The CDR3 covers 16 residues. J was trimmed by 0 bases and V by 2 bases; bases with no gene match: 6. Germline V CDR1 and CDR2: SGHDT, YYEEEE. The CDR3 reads CASSFLGQGMNTEAFF. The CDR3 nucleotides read TGTGCCAGCAGCTTTCTCGGACAGGGCATGAACACTGAAGCTTTCTTT.

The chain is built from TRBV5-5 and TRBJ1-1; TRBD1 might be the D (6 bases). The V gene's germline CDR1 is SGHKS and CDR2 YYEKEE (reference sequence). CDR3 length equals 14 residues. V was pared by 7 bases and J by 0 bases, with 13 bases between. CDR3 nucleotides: TGTGCCAGCTTGGGGGGGACAATGAACACTGAAGCTTTCTTT. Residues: CASLGGTMNTEAFF.

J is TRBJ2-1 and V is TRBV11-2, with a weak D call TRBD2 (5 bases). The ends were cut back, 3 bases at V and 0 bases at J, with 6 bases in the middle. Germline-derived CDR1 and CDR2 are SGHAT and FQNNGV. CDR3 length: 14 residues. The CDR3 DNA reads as TGTGCCAGCAGCTTCCGGGGCTCCTACAATGAGCAGTTCTTC. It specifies CASSFRGSYNEQFF. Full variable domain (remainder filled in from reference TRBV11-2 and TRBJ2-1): EAGVAQSPRYKIIEKRQSVAFWCNPISGHATLYWYQQILGQGPKLLIQFQNNGVVDDSQLPKDRFSAERLKGVDSTLKIQPAKLEDSAVYLCASSFRGSYNEQFFGPGTRLTVL.

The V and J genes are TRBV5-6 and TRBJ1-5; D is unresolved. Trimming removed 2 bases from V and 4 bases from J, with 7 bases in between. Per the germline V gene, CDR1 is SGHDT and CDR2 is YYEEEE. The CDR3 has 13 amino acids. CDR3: CASSFSGNQPQHF. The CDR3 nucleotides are TGTGCCAGCAGCTTTTCTGGGAATCAGCCCCAGCATTTT.

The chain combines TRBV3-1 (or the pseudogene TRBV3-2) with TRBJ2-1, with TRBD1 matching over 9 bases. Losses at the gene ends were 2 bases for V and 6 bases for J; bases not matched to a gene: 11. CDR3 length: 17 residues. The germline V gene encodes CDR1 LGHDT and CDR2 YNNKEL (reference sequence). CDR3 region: CASSQQGLGQGTNEQFF. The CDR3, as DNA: TGTGCCAGCAGCCAACAAGGTTTGGGACAGGGTACCAATGAGCAGTTCTTC.

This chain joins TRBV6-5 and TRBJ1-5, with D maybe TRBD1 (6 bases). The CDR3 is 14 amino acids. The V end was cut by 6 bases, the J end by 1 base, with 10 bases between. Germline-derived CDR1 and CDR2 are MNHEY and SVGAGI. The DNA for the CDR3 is TGTGCCAGCAGGGATAGGGGGAGCAATCAGCCCCAGCATTTT. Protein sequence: CASRDRGSNQPQHF.

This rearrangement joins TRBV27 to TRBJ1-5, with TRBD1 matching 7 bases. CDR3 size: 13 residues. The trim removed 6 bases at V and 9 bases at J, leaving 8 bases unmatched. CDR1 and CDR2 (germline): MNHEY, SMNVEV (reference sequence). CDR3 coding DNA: TGTGCCAGCAGCGACAGGGCCTCAGGGCCCCAGCATTTT. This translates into CASSDRASGPQHF.

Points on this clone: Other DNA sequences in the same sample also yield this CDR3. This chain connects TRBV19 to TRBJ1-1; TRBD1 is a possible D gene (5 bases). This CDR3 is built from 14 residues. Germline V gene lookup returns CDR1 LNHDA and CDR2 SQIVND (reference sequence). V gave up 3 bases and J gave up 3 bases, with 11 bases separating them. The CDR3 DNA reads TGTGCCAGTAGTATTTTGGGGGGGGACACTGAAGCTTTCTTT. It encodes CASSILGGDTEAFF.

CDR3 sequence (DNA): TGTGCCAGCAGCCATCGGGAGGGCGGGCAGTACTTC. Residues: CASSHREGGQYF. This chain joins TRBV3-1 (or the pseudogene TRBV3-2) and TRBJ2-7, with 8 positions matching TRBD2. CDR1 and CDR2 (germline): LGHDT, YNNKEL (reference sequence). The CDR3 loop spans 12 amino acids. The J segment lost 9 bases and the V segment lost 3 bases, leaving 4 bases of the junction unmatched.

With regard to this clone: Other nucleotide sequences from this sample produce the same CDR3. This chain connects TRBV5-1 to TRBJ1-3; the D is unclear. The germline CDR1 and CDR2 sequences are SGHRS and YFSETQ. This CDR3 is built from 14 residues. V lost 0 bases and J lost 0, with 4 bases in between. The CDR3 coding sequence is TGCGCCAGCAGCTTGGGAGACTCTGGAAACACCATATATTTT. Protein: CASSLGDSGNTIYF. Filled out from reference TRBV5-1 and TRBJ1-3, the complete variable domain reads KAGVTQTPRYLIKTRGQQVTLSCSPISGHRSVSWYQQTPGQGLQFLFEYFSETQRNKGNFPGRFSGRQFSNSRSEMNVSTLELGDSALYLCASSLGDSGNTIYFGEGSWLTVV.

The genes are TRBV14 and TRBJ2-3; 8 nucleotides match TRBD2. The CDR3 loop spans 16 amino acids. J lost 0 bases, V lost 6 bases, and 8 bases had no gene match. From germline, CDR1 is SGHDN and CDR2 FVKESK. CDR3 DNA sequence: TGTGCCAGCAGTCGGCGGGGGGACCCGAGCACAGATACGCAGTATTTT. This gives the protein CASSRRGDPSTDTQYF.

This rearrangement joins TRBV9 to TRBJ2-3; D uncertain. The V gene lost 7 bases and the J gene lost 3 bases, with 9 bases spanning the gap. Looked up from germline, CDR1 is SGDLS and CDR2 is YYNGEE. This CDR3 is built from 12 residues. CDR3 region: CASSMATDTQYF. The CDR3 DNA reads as TGTGCCAGCTCCATGGCAACAGATACGCAGTATTTT. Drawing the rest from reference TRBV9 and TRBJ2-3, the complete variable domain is DSGVTQTPKHLITATGQRVTLRCSPRSGDLSVYWYQQSLDQGLQFLIQYYNGEERAKGNILERFSAQQFPDLHSELNLSSLELGDSALYFCASSMATDTQYFGPGTRLTVL.

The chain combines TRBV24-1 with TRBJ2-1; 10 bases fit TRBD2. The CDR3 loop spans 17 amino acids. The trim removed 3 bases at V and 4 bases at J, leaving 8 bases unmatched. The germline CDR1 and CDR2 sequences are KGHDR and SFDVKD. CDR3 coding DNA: TGTGCCACCAGTGATCCTACACTAGCGGGACTTTACAATGAGCAGTTCTTC. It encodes CATSDPTLAGLYNEQFF.

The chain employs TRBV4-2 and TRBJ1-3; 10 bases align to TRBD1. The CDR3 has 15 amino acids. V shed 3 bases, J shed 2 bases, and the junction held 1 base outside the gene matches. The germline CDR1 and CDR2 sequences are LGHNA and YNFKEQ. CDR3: CASSHGTGAGNTIYF. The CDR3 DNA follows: TGTGCCAGCAGCCATGGGACAGGGGCTGGAAACACCATATATTTT.

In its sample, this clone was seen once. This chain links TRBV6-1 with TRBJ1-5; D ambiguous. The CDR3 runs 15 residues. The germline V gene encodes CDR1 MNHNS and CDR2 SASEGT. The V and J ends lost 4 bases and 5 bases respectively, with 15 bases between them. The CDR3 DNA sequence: TGTGCCAGCAGTGGCGCCATTGGTCTTGATCAGCCCCAGCATTTT. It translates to CASSGAIGLDQPQHF.

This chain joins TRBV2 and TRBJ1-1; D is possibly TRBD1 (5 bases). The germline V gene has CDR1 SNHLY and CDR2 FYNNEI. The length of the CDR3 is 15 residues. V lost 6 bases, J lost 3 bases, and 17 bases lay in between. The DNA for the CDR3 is TGTGCCAGCAGCCACGGAATGACAGCCGACACTGAAGCTTTCTTT. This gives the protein CASSHGMTADTEAFF. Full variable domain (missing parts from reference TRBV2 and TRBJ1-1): EPEVTQTPSHQVTQMGQEVILRCVPISNHLYFYWYRQILGQKVEFLVSFYNNEISEKSEIFDDQFSVERPDGSNFTLKIRSTKLEDSAMYFCASSHGMTADTEAFFGQGTRLTVV.

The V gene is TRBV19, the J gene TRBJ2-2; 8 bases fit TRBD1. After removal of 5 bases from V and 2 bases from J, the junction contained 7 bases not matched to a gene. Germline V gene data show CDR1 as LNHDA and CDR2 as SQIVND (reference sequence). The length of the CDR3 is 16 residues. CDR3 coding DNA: TGTGCCAGTAGTGCCAGGGGGCCTTTAAACACCGGGGAGCTGTTTTTT. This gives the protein CASSARGPLNTGELFF.

CDR3 protein: CASGYPERNTEAFF. For the CDR3, the DNA is TGTGCCAGCGGATACCCCGAAAGGAACACTGAAGCTTTCTTT. The chain recombines TRBV5-5 with TRBJ1-1; D not resolved. This CDR3 is 14 amino acids long. With 7 bases removed from V and 1 base from J, the gap between germline ends came to 14 bases. Germline V gives CDR1 SGHKS, CDR2 YYEKEE (reference sequence).

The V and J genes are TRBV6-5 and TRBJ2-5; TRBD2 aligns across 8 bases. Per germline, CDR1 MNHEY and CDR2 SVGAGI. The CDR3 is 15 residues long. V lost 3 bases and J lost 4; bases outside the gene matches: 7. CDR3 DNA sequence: TGTGCCAGCAGTTATGTTAGCGGGATGGGAGAGACCCAGTACTTC. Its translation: CASSYVSGMGETQYF.

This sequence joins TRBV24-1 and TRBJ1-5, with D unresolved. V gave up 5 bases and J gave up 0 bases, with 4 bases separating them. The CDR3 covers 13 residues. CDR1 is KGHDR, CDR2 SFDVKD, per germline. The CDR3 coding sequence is TGTGCCACCAGTGGAGGTAGCAATCAGCCCCAGCATTTT. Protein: CATSGGSNQPQHF.

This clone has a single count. The CDR3 DNA reads TGCAGTGCTAGTCAGTTTAGTGTGAACACTGAAGCTTTCTTT. This translates into CSASQFSVNTEAFF. V and J are TRBV20-1 and TRBJ1-1; D uncertain. V was pared by 3 bases and J by 0 bases, with 11 bases between. Germline V lookup: CDR1 DFQATT, CDR2 SNEGSKA (reference sequence). The CDR3 sequence is 14 residues long.

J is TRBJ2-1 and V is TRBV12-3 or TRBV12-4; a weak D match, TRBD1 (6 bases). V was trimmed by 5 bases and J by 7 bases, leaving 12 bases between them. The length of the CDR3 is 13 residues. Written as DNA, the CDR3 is TGTGCCAGCAGTAACCGGGACATGAATGAGCAGTTCTTC. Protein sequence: CASSNRDMNEQFF.

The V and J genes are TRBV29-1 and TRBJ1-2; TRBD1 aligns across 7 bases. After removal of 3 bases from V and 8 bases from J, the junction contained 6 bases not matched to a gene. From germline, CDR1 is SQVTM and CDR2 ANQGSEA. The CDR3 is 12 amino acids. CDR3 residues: CSVDQGGRGYTF. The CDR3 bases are TGCAGCGTTGATCAGGGGGGTAGGGGCTACACCTTC.